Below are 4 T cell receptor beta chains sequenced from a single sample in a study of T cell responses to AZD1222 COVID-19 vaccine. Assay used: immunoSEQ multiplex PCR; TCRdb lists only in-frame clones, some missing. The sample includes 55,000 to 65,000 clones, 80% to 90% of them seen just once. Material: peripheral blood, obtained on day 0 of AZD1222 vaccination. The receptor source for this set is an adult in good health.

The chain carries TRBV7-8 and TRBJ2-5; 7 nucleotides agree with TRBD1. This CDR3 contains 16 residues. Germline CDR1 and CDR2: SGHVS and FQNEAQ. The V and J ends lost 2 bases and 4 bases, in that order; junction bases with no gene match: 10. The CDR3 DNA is TGTGCCAGCAGCTTAACTACCCCGACAGGGCGAGAGACCCAGTACTTC. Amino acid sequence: CASSLTTPTGRETQYF. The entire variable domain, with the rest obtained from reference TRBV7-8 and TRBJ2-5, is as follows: GAGVSQSPRYKVAKRGQDVALRCDPISGHVSLFWYQQALGQGPEFLTYFQNEAQLDKSGLPSDRFFAERPEGSVSTLKIQRTQQEDSAVYLCASSLTTPTGRETQYFGPGTRLLVL.

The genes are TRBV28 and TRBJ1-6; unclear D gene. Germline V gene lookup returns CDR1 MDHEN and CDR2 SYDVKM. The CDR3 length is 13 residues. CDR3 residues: CAMRSSYNSPLHF. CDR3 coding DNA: TGTGCAATGCGTAGCTCCTATAATTCACCCCTCCACTTT. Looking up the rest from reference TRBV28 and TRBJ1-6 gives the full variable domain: DVKVTQSSRYLVKRTGEKVFLECVQDMDHENMFWYRQDPGLGLRLIYFSYDVKMKEKGDIPEGYSVSREKKERFSLILESASTNQTSMYLCAMRSSYNSPLHFGNGTRLTVT.

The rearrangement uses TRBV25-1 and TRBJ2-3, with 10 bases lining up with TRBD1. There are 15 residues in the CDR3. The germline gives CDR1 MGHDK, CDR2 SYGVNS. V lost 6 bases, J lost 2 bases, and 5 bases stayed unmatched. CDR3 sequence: CASSRTGGDTDTQYF. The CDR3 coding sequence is TGTGCCAGCAGCCGGACAGGGGGGGACACAGATACGCAGTATTTT.

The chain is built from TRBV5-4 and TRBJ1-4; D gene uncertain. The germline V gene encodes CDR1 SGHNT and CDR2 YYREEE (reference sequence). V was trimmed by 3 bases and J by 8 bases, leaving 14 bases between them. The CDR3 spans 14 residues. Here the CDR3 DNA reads TGTGCCAGCAGCTCAGAACGGGCTTCGGAAAAACTGTTTTTT. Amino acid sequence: CASSSERASEKLFF.